The 12 T cell receptor beta chains given below trace back to one sample, sequenced in a study of CD8+ T cells in alopecia areata. As the sequencing template, cDNA was produced by extracting RNA and reverse transcribing it. Sequenced by immunoSEQ multiplex PCR; TCRdb stores in-frame clones only, minus some. This sample has about 180,000 clones, with roughly 60% found just once. Sample: CD4+ T cells sorted from blood, taken at week 0. Receptor source: a human donor with alopecia areata.

This clone was counted between two and nine times. The V and J genes are TRBV4-3 and TRBJ1-6; 9 nucleotides match TRBD1. The CDR3 is made up of 17 amino acids. Trimming removed 3 bases from V and 4 bases from J; junction bases left unmatched: 7. The germline CDR1 and CDR2 sequences are LGHNA and YSLEER. In DNA form, the CDR3 reads TGCGCCAGCAGCCAGAGGGGACAGGGAGTATATAATTCACCCCTCCACTTT. Protein product: CASSQRGQGVYNSPLHF.

This chain uses TRBV5-1 with TRBJ2-7, with 10 bases aligning to TRBD1. The germline gives CDR1 SGHRS, CDR2 YFSETQ. Trimming removed 3 bases from V and 4 bases from J; junction bases left unmatched: 7. The length of the CDR3 is 15 residues. The CDR3 bases are TGCGCCAGCAGCTCCGACCAGGGACAGGGGTACGAGCAGTACTTC. Residues: CASSSDQGQGYEQYF.

V and J are TRBV27 and TRBJ2-1; D is unresolved. Trimming cost V 4 bases and J 10 bases, with 2 bases left between them. The CDR3 consists of 9 residues. Per germline, CDR1 MNHEY and CDR2 SMNVEV (reference sequence). CDR3 loop: CASSSEQFF. CDR3 DNA: TGTGCCAGCAGTTCGGAGCAGTTCTTC.

This clone was observed at least ten times. This sequence joins TRBV11-2 and TRBJ1-1, with a possible D match to TRBD1 (5 bases). V was trimmed by 3 bases and J by 4 bases, leaving 15 bases between them. Germline V gene data show CDR1 as SGHAT and CDR2 as FQNNGV. The CDR3 sequence is 15 residues long. CDR3 in DNA: TGTGCCAGCAGCTTCGGTGGAGCAGGGAGCACTGAAGCTTTCTTT. This encodes CASSFGGAGSTEAFF.

This rearrangement joins TRBV7-2 to TRBJ2-2; 7 positions match TRBD2. Germline CDR1 SGHTA, CDR2 FQGNSA. J lost 7 bases, V lost 5 bases, and 4 bases had no gene match. CDR3 size: 13 residues. The CDR3 DNA sequence: TGTGCCAGCAGCGCCCGGACTAGCGGGGAGCTGTTTTTT. Translation: CASSARTSGELFF.

The chain couples TRBV7-2 to TRBJ1-2, with no clear D. This CDR3 is built from 13 residues. V was pared by 5 bases and J by 8 bases, with 15 bases between. Germline CDR1 SGHTA, CDR2 FQGNSA. CDR3 sequence reads: CASSPAGERGYTF. Written as DNA, the CDR3 is TGTGCCAGCAGCCCCGCCGGGGAACGAGGCTACACCTTC.

V is TRBV18 and J is TRBJ2-6; 9 bases are shared with TRBD1. V was pared by 3 bases and J by 0 bases, with 3 bases of the junction left unmatched. The germline CDR1 and CDR2 sequences are KGHSH and LQKENI. The CDR3 sequence is 17 residues long. CDR3 sequence (DNA): TGTGCCAGCTCACCGGGACAGGGAACCTCTGGGGCCAACGTCCTGACTTTC. Translated, it gives CASSPGQGTSGANVLTF.

The chain is built from TRBV30 and TRBJ1-4; 9 bases match TRBD1. Germline V gene sequence: CDR1 GTSNPN, CDR2 SVGIG (reference sequence). Unmatched junction bases numbered 12, after V lost 2 bases and J lost 5 bases. The CDR3 loop spans 17 amino acids. The CDR3, as DNA: TGTGCCTGGAGTTCCGGGACAGGGCAACGAGGAAATGAAAAACTGTTTTTT. This encodes CAWSSGTGQRGNEKLFF. Full variable domain (remainder filled in from reference TRBV30 and TRBJ1-4): SQTIHQWPATLVQPVGSPLSLECTVEGTSNPNLYWYRQAAGRGLQLLFYSVGIGQISSEVPQNLSASRPQDRQFILSSKKLLLSDSGFYLCAWSSGTGQRGNEKLFFGSGTQLSVL.

This clone was seen a few times. The chain recombines TRBV6-5 with TRBJ2-1; D gene unclear. This CDR3 comprises 12 residues. Germline V lookup: CDR1 MNHEY, CDR2 SVGAGI. V was pared by 8 bases and J by 15 bases, with 20 bases between. CDR3 sequence reads: CASSLPNSSPFF. The CDR3 bases are TGTGCCAGCTCTCTCCCTAACTCGAGTCCGTTCTTC.

This clone was picked up one time. The genes are TRBV30 and TRBJ1-2; possible D gene TRBD1, 5 bases. The CDR3 has 14 amino acids. Germline V CDR1 and CDR2: GTSNPN, SVGIG (reference sequence). V lost 0 bases and J lost 2, with 10 bases in between. The CDR3 here is CAWSVGAANYGYTF. The CDR3 region has the DNA TGTGCCTGGAGTGTAGGGGCAGCAAACTATGGCTACACCTTC.

CDR3 coding DNA: TGCAGCGTTTCGATATTAGACGAGCAGTACTTC. It translates to CSVSILDEQYF. The rearrangement joins TRBV29-1 to TRBJ2-7; unclear D gene. Looked up from germline, CDR1 is SQVTM and CDR2 is ANQGSEA. The CDR3 covers 11 residues. Trimming shortened V by 5 bases and J by 5 bases, and 10 bases separated the two germline ends.

The chain carries TRBV2 and TRBJ1-5; 10 nucleotides align to TRBD1. Germline CDR1 and CDR2: SNHLY and FYNNEI. V dropped 7 bases and J dropped 7; count of bases not matched to a gene: 10. This CDR3 has 15 residues. The chain's CDR3 is CASTSTDRGTQPQHF. The CDR3 nucleotides read TGTGCCAGCACCTCAACGGACAGGGGGACCCAGCCCCAGCATTTT.